The present TCR beta chain was sequenced within a study of T cells after yellow fever vaccination. Study information: When fractions had low cell numbers, they were prepared with SMART-Seq v4 Ultra Low Input.

Germline assignment: CDR1 SGHRS and CDR2 YFSETQ. This CDR3 spans 13 amino acids. Via MiXCR, TCRdb re-called the 5' RACE reads, giving one row per CDR3 protein. This table holds about 220,000 distinct CDR3 sequences, approximately 3.2% found once. Ten or more counts support this clonotype. An end of the junction differs from the germline gene, which may be a read error. The chain carries TRBV5-1 and TRBJ1-1; D is unclear. The sample in question was CD4+ T cells sorted from PBMCs, obtained 10 days after the yellow fever booster vaccination. This TCR came from a young man who received the YFV17D yellow fever vaccine. The CDR3 spells CASSLTGNTEAFF. The DNA of the CDR3 is TGTGCCAGCAGCTTGACGGGGAACACTGAAGCTTTCTTT.